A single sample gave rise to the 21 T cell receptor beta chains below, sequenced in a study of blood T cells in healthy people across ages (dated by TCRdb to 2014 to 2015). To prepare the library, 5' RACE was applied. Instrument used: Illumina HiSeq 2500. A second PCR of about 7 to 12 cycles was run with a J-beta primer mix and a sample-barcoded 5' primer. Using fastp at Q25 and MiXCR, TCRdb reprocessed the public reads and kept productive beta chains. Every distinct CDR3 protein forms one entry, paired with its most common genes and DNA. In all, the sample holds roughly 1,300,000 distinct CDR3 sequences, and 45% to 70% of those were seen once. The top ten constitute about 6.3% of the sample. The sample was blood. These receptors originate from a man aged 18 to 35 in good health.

The CDR3 DNA reads as TGTGCCAGTATTGCGGCGGGGCGGCAGTTCTTC. It translates to CASIAAGRQFF. This chain uses TRBV6-5 with TRBJ2-1; the D gene is possibly TRBD2 (6 bases). Germline V lookup: CDR1 MNHEY, CDR2 SVGAGI. The CDR3 spans 11 residues. Trimming took 9 bases from V and 12 from J, leaving 15 bases between them.

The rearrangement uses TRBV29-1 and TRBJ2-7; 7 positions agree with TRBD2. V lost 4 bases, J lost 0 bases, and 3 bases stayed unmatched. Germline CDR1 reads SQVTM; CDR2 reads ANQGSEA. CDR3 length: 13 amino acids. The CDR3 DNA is TGCAGCGTTGGCCCTAGCGGCTCCTACGAGCAGTACTTC. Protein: CSVGPSGSYEQYF.

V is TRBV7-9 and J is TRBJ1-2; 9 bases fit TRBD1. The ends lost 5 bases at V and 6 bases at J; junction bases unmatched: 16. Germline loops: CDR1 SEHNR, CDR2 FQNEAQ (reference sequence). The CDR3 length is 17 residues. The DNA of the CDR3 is TGTGCCAGCAGCCCCGGGACAGGGTTGAGGGTTCGTGATGGCTACACCTTC. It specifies CASSPGTGLRVRDGYTF.

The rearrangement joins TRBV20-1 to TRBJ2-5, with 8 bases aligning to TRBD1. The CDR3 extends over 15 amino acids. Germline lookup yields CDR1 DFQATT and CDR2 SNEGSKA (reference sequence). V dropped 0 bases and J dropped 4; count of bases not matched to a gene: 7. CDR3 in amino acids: CSARDPGQGAETQYF. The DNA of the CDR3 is TGCAGTGCTAGAGATCCGGGGCAGGGGGCAGAGACCCAGTACTTC.

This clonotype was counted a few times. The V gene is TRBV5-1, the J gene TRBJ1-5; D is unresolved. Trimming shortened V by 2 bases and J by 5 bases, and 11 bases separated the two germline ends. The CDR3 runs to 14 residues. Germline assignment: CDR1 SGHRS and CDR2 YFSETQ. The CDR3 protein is CASSFGVDHQPQHF. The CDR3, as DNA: TGCGCCAGCAGCTTCGGGGTCGACCATCAGCCCCAGCATTTT.

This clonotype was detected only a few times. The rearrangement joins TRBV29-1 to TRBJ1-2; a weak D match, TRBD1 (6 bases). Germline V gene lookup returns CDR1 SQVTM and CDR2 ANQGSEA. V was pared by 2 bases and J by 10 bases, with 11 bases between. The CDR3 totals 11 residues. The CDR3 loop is CSVESGEVYTF. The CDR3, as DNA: TGCAGCGTTGAATCAGGGGAGGTCTACACCTTC.

The CDR3 region is CASSLDYRVTEAFF. The CDR3 coding sequence is TGTGCCAGCAGCTTAGACTACAGGGTCACTGAAGCTTTCTTT. The chain carries TRBV11-2 and TRBJ1-1; D is perhaps TRBD1 (6 bases). The CDR3 extends over 14 amino acids. Germline CDR1 and CDR2: SGHAT and FQNNGV. Trimming removed 0 bases from V and 4 bases from J, with 9 bases in between.

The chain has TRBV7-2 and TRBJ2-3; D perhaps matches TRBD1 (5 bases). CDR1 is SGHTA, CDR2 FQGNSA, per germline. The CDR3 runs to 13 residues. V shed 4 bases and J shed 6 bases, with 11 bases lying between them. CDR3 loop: CASSWGLPDTQYF. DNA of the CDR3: TGTGCCAGCAGCTGGGGCTTACCCGATACGCAGTATTTT.

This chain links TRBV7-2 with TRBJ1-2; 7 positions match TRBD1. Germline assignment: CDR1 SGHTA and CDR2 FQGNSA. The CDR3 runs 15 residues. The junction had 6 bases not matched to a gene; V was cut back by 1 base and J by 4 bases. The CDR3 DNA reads TGTGCCAGCAGCTTAGTGGGACAGAATTCCTATGGCTACACCTTC. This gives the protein CASSLVGQNSYGYTF.

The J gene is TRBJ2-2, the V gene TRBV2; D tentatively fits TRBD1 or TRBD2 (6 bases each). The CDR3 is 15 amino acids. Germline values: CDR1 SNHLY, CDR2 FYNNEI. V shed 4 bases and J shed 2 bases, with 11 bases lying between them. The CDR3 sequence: CASSGGTSNTGELFF. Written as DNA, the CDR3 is TGTGCCAGCAGTGGCGGGACAAGTAACACCGGGGAGCTGTTTTTT.

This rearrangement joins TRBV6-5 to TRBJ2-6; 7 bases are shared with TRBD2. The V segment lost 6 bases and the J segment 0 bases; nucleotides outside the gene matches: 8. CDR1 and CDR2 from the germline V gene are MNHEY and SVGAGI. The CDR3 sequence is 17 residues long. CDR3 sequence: CASRDSRGDSGANVLTF. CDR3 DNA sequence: TGTGCCAGCAGGGACTCCCGGGGGGACTCTGGGGCCAACGTCCTGACTTTC.

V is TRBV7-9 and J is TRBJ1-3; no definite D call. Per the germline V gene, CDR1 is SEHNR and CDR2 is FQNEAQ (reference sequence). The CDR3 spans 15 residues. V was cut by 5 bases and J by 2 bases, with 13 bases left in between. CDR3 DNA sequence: TGTGCCAGCAGCGATCCAGGTCAAGCTGGAAACACCATATATTTT. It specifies CASSDPGQAGNTIYF.

This CDR3 reads CASSYSAGGRYEQYF. The CDR3, as DNA: TGTGCCAGCAGTTACTCGGCAGGGGGCCGCTACGAGCAGTACTTC. V usage is TRBV6-5 and J usage is TRBJ2-7, with 8 bases fitting TRBD1. The CDR3 loop spans 15 amino acids. V shed 0 bases, J shed 3 bases, and the junction held 4 bases outside the gene matches. Germline CDR1 is MNHEY and CDR2 is SVGAGI.

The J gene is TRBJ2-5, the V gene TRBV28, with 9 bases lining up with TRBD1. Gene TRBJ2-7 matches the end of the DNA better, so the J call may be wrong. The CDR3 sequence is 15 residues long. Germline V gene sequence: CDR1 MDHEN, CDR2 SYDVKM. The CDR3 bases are TGTGCCAGCAGTTTATCCCCCGACAGGGGGAGCGAGCAGTACTTC. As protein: CASSLSPDRGSEQYF.

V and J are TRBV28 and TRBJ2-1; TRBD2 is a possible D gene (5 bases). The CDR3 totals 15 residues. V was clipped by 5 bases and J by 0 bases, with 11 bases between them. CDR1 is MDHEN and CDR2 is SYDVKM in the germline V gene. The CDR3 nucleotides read TGTGCCAGCAGTACTACTAGTAGCTCCTACAATGAGCAGTTCTTC. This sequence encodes CASSTTSSSYNEQFF.

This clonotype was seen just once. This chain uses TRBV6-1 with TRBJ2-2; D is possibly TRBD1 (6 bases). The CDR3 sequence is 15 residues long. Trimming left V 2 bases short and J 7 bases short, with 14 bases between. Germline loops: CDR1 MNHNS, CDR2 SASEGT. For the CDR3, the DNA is TGTGCCAGCAGTGAACCCAGGGGATTGGGCGGGGAGCTGTTTTTT. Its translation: CASSEPRGLGGELFF.

The CDR3 sequence: CSASELAKNIQYF. CDR3 coding DNA: TGCAGTGCTAGCGAACTAGCCAAAAACATTCAGTACTTC. The J gene is TRBJ2-4, the V gene TRBV20-1; unclear D gene. CDR1 is DFQATT, CDR2 SNEGSKA, per germline (reference sequence). V gave up 3 bases and J gave up 0 bases, with 6 bases separating them. The CDR3 sequence is 13 residues long.

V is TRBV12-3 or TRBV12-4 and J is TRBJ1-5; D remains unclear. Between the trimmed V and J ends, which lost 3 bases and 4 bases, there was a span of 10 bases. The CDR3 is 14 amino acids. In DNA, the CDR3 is TGTGCCAGCAGTTTTGGAAAGGAAAATCAGCCCCAGCATTTT. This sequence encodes CASSFGKENQPQHF.

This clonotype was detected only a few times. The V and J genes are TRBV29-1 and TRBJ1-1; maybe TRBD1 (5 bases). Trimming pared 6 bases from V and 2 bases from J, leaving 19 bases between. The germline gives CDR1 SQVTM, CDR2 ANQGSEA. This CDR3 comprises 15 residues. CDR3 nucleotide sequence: TGCAGCGTCTCCGGGCGTCACAGGCCTAACACTGAAGCTTTCTTT. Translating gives CSVSGRHRPNTEAFF.

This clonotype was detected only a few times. In nucleotides, the CDR3 is TGTGCCAGCAGCCAGACGGAATATAATTCACCCCTCCACTTT. This codes for CASSQTEYNSPLHF. The V and J genes are TRBV7-9 and TRBJ1-6; no reliable D call. CDR1 and CDR2 from the germline V gene are SEHNR and FQNEAQ (reference sequence). V was shortened by 5 bases and J by 4 bases, with 9 bases between the two germline ends. The CDR3 totals 14 residues.

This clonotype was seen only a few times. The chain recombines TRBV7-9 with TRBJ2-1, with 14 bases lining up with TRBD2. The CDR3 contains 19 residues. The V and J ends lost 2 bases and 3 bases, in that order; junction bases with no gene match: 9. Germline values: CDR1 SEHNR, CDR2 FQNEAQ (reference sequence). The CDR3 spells CASSLRTSGRYHNYNEQFF. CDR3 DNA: TGTGCCAGCAGCTTAAGGACTAGCGGGAGGTACCATAACTACAATGAGCAGTTCTTC. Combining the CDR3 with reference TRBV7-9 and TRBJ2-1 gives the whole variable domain DTGVSQNPRHKITKRGQNVTFRCDPISEHNRLYWYRQTLGQGPEFLTYFQNEAQLEKSRLLSDRFSAERPKGSFSTLEIQRTEQGDSAMYLCASSLRTSGRYHNYNEQFFGPGTRLTVL.